This T cell receptor beta chain was captured by sequencing in a study of PD-L1 blockade in urothelial cancer. Study-level background: Each patient had 0 to 3 earlier chemotherapy regimens. The authors examined blood 3 weeks (second dose) and 6 weeks after treatment start.

Locally advanced or metastatic urothelial carcinoma was present in patients. Per-patient samples, pretreatment and on-treatment, numbered 1 to 8. Produced via immunoSEQ multiplex PCR; TCRdb's table is partial and in-frame only. Of fewer than 25,000 clones listed, roughly nine tenths were seen once; the top ten hold less than 4%. This clone was observed a handful of times. The junction does not match germline at one end; this may be a read error. The CDR3 spans 15 residues. Per germline, CDR1 SSHAT and CDR2 FNYEAQ (reference sequence). This chain joins TRBV7-7 and TRBJ2-5; D may be TRBD1 (6 bases). The input for sequencing was PBMCs, taken around atezolizumab (anti-PD-L1) treatment. This TCR was sampled from a middle-aged man with urothelial cancer. CDR3 loop: CASSLKWGPGETQYF. DNA of the CDR3: TGTGCTAGCAGCTTAAAGTGGGGGCCCGGGGAGACCCAGTACTTC.